This T cell receptor (beta chain) was documented in a study of a mutant IDH1 vaccine in newly diagnosed glioma. Data came from immunoSEQ multiplex PCR; TCRdb stores just in-frame clones and leaves some out. The table lists about 64,000 clones, 84% of them singletons, with approximately 9.1% in the top ten. Time point defined: week 11, during vaccination. With topical imiquimod, each dose of the vaccine consisted of 300 ug of mutant IDH1 20-mer peptide. As concerns this clone: Its antigen remains unidentified.

The germline V and J ends were trimmed by 4 bases and 2 bases, with 12 bases remaining between them. Germline CDR1 is MGHRA and CDR2 is YSYEKL. CDR3 length equals 14 residues. The starting material was PBMCs, obtained from a glioma patient whose treatment included an IDH1 peptide vaccine. The rearrangement links TRBV4-1 to TRBJ2-7; weak D call: TRBD1 (6 bases). This clonotype was sampled from a woman aged 50 to 60 with glioma. The CDR3, as DNA: TGCGCCAGCAGCCCCCCAACAGGGACCTACGAGCAGTACTTC. This gives the protein CASSPPTGTYEQYF.